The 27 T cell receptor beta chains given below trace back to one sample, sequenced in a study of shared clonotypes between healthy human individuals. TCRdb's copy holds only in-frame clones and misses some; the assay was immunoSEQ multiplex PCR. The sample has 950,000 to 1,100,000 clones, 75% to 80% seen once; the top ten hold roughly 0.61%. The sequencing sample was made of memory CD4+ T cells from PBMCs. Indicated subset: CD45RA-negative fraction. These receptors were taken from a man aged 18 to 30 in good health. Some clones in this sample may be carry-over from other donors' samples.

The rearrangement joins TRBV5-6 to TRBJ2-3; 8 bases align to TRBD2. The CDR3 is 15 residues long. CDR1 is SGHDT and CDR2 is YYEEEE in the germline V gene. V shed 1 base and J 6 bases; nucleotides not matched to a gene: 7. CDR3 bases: TGTGCCAGCAGCTTGCGGGCGGGAGGCCCGGATACGCAGTATTTT. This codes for CASSLRAGGPDTQYF.

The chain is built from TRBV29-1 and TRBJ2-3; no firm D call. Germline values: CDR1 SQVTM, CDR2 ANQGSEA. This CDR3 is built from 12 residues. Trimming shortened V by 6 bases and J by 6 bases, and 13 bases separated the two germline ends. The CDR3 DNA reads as TGCAGCGTAGGGCAGAATGGGGATACGCAGTATTTT. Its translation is CSVGQNGDTQYF.

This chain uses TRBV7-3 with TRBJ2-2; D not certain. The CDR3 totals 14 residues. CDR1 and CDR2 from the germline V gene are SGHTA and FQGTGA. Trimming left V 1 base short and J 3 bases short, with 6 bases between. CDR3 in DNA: TGTGCCAGCAGCTTAATCGGACACACCGGGGAGCTGTTTTTT. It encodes CASSLIGHTGELFF.

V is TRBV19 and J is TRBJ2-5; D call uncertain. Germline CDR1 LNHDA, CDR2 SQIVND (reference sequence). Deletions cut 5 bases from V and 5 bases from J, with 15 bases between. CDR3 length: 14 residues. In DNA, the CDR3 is TGTGCCAGTAGTCCACGACCCCCTGGGGAGACCCAGTACTTC. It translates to CASSPRPPGETQYF.

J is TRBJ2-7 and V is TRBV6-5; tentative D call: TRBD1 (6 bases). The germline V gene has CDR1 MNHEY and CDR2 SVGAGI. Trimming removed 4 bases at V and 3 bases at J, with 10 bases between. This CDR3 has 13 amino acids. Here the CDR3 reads CASSLGRGYEQYF. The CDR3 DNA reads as TGTGCCAGCAGTTTAGGCAGGGGCTACGAGCAGTACTTC.

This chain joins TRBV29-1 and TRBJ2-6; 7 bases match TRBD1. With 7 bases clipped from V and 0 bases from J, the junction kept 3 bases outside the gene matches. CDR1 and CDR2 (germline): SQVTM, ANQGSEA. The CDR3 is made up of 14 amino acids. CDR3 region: CSASGGSGANVLTF. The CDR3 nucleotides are TGCAGCGCCTCAGGGGGCTCTGGGGCCAACGTCCTGACTTTC.

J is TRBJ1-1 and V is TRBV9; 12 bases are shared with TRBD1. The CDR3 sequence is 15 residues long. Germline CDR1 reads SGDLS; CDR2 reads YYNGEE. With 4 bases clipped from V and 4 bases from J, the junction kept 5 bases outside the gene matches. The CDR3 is CASSSGQGAITEAFF. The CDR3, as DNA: TGTGCCAGCAGCTCGGGACAGGGGGCGATCACTGAAGCTTTCTTT.

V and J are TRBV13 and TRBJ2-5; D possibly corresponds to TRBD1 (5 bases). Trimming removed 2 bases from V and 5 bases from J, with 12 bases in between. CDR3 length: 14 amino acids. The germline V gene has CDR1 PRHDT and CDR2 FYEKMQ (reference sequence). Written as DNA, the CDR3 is TGTGCCAGCAGCTTATTAGGGGTTCCGGAGACCCAGTACTTC. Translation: CASSLLGVPETQYF. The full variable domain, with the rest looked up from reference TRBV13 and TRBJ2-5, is AAGVIQSPRHLIKEKRETATLKCYPIPRHDTVYWYQQGPGQDPQFLISFYEKMQSDKGSIPDRFSAQQFSDYHSELNMSSLELGDSALYFCASSLLGVPETQYFGPGTRLLVL.

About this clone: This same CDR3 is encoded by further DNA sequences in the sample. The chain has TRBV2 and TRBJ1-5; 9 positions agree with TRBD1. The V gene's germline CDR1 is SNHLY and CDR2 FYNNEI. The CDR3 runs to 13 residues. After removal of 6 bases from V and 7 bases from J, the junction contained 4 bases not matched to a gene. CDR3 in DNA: TGTGCCAGCAGGGGAACAGGGGGCCAGCCCCAGCATTTT. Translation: CASRGTGGQPQHF. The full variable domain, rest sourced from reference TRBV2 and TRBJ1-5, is EPEVTQTPSHQVTQMGQEVILRCVPISNHLYFYWYRQILGQKVEFLVSFYNNEISEKSEIFDDQFSVERPDGSNFTLKIRSTKLEDSAMYFCASRGTGGQPQHFGDGTRLSIL.

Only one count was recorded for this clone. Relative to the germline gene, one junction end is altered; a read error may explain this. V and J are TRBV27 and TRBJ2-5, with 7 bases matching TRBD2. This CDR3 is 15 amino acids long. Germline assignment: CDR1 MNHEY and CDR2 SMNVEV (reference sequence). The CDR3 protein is CASSLFPGGGETQYF. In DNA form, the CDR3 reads TGCGCCAGCAGTTTATTCCCGGGAGGAGGGGAGACCCAGTACTTC.

CDR3 bases: TGTGCCAGCAGTTACTCTGTGGCCCCAGGAGCTTTCTTT. As protein: CASSYSVAPGAFF. The chain joins TRBV6-6 to TRBJ1-1; D not resolved. V shed 0 bases and J shed 10 bases, with 12 bases lying between them. CDR1 is MNHNY, CDR2 SVGAGI, per germline (reference sequence). The CDR3 runs to 13 residues.

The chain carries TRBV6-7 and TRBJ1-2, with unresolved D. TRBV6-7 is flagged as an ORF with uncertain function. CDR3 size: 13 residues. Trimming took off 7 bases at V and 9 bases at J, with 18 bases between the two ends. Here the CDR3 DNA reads TGTGCCAGCAAAAGATGGGCGGGCGCTAGCTACACCTTC. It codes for CASKRWAGASYTF.

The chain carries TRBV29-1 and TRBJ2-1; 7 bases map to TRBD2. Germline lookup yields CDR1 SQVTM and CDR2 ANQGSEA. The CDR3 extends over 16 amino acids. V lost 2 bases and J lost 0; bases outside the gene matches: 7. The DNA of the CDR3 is TGCAGCGTTGAATCTTTAGGGAGGGCCTCCTACAATGAGCAGTTCTTC. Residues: CSVESLGRASYNEQFF.

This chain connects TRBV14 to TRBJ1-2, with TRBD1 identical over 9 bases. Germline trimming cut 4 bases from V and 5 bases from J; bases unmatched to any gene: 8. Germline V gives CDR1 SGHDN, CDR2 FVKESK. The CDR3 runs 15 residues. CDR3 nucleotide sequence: TGTGCCAGCAGCCGCGCCGGGACAGGGCATTATGGCTACACCTTC. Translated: CASSRAGTGHYGYTF.

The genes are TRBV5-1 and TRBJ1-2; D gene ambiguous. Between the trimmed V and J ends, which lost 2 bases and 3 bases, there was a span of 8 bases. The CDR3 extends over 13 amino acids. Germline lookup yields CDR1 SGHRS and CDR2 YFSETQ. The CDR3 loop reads CASSLDVYYGYTF. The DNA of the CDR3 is TGCGCCAGCAGCTTAGACGTCTACTATGGCTACACCTTC.

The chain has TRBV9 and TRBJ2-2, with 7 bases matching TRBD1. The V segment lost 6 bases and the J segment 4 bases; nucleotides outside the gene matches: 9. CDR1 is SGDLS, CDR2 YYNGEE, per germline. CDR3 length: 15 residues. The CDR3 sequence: CASKGTGDPTGELFF. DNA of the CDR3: TGTGCCAGCAAGGGCACAGGGGATCCCACCGGGGAGCTGTTTTTT.

The CDR3 region is CASSIDRGLGGNTIYF. CDR3 nucleotide sequence: TGTGCCAGCAGCATTGACAGGGGGCTTGGTGGAAACACCATATATTTT. V gene TRBV7-8 combines with J gene TRBJ1-3, with 10 bases matching TRBD1. With V trimmed by 5 bases and J by 3 bases, 7 bases remained unmatched. Germline assignment: CDR1 SGHVS and CDR2 FQNEAQ. The CDR3 is 16 residues long.

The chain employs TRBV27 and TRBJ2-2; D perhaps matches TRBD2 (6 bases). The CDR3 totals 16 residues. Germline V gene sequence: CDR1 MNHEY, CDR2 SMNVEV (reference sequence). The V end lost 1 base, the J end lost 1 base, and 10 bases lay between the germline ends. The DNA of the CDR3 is TGTGCCAGCAGTTTATTCGGGGGTGTGAACACCGGGGAGCTGTTTTTT. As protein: CASSLFGGVNTGELFF.

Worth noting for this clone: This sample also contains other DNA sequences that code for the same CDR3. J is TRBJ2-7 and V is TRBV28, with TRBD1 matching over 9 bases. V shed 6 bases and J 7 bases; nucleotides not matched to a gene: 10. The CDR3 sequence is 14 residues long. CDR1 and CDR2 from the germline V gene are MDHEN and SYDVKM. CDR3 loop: CASSSGTGSGEQYF. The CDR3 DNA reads TGTGCCAGCAGCTCCGGGACAGGGTCTGGAGAGCAGTACTTC.

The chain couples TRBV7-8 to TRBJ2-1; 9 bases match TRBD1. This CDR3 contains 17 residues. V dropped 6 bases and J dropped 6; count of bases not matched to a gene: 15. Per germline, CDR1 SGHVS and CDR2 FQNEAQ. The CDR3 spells CASRHPTGTGFLNEQFF. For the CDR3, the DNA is TGTGCCAGCAGACATCCTACCGGGACAGGGTTCCTCAATGAGCAGTTCTTC.

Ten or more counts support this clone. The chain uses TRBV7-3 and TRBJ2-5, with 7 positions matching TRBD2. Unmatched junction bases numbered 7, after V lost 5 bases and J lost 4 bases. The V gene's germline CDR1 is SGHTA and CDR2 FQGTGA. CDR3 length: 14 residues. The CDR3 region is CASSPGGDGETQYF. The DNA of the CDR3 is TGTGCCAGCAGCCCTGGGGGGGATGGAGAGACCCAGTACTTC.

Written as DNA, the CDR3 is TGTGCCAGCAGCCGTGGGGCCTTAGACTGGCAAGAGACCCAGTACTTC. It encodes CASSRGALDWQETQYF. The rearrangement uses TRBV7-2 and TRBJ2-5, with D possibly TRBD1 on 5 matching bases. In germline, CDR1 is SGHTA, CDR2 FQGNSA. This CDR3 comprises 16 residues. V was clipped by 5 bases and J by 2 bases, with 18 bases between them.

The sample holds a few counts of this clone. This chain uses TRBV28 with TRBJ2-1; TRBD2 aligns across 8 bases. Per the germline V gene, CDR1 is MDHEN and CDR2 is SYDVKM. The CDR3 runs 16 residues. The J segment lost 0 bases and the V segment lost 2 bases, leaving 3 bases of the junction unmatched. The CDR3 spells CASSLPAGDSYNEQFF. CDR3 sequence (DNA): TGTGCCAGCAGTTTACCAGCGGGGGACTCCTACAATGAGCAGTTCTTC.

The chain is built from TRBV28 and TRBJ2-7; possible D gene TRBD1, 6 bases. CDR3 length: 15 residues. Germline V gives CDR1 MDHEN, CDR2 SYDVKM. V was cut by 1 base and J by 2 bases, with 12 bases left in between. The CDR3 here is CASSLFDRQAYEQYF. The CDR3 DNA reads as TGTGCCAGCAGTTTATTCGACCGACAGGCCTACGAGCAGTACTTC.

CDR3 in DNA: TGTGCCAGCAGCCCACTTCGGGCTACCTACGAGCAGTACTTC. Protein: CASSPLRATYEQYF. The chain links TRBV11-2 to TRBJ2-7, with D unresolved. V dropped 5 bases and J dropped 2 bases, with 13 bases sitting between them. CDR3 length: 14 amino acids. The germline gives CDR1 SGHAT, CDR2 FQNNGV.

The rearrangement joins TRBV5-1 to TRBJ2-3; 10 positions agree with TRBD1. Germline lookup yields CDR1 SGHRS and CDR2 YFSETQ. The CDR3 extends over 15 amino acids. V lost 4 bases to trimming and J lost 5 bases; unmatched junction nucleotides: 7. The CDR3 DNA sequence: TGCGCCAGCAGCCAGGGGACAGGGGCACAAGATACGCAGTATTTT. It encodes CASSQGTGAQDTQYF.

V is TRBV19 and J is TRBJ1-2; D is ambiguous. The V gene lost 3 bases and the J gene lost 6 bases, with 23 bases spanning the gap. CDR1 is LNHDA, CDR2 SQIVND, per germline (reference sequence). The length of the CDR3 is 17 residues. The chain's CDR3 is CASSMETNLGLIDGYTF. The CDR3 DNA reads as TGTGCCAGTAGTATGGAGACTAACCTCGGTTTAATCGATGGCTACACCTTC.